A selection of T cell receptor beta chains follows, all from one sample in a study of spatial heterogeneity in lung cancer. TCRdb re-called the 5' RACE reads through MiXCR, storing one row per CDR3 protein. The sample has 110,000 or so distinct CDR3 sequences; 10% to 11% are singletons. The source was PBMCs, collected at follow-up. The receptors shown here come from a female donor with early-stage non-small cell lung cancer. Both conserved end residues are part of each CDR3. A D gene is named only where the DNA matches it firmly. For some rows the clone size is stated as once, few or many, or as a class when expanded; others skip it.

V gene	D gene	J gene	clone size	CDR3 DNA	CDR3 protein
TRBV7-3	NA	TRBJ2-1	many	TGTGCCAGCAGCTTAACACGGCTGGACTCGATGGAGCAGTTCTTC	CASSLTRLDSMEQFF
TRBV11-2	TRBD1	TRBJ2-7	few	TGTGCCAGCAGCCCGGGACAGGGGGGATGGTACGAGCAGTACTTC	CASSPGQGGWYEQYF
TRBV28	TRBD1	TRBJ2-7	NA	TGTGCCAGCAGTTTGAGTGGACAGGGGAACTACGAGCAGTACTTC	CASSLSGQGNYEQYF
TRBV7-9	TRBD2	TRBJ2-5	few	TGTGCCAGCAGCTTAGGCGGCGGGGGACAAGAGACCCAGTACTTC	CASSLGGGGQETQYF
TRBV7-9	NA	TRBJ2-4	few	TGTGCCAGCAGCTTAAGGCCTGAGAACATTCAGTACTTC	CASSLRPENIQYF
TRBV7-2	TRBD2	TRBJ2-2	NA	TGTGCCAGCAGCCTACTCCTCGGAGAGCGGGAGGGTAACACCGGGGAGCTGTTTTTT	CASSLLLGEREGNTGELFF
TRBV20-1	TRBD2	TRBJ2-7	few	TGCAGTGCTGTAGCGGGAGGGCCCTCGTACGAGCAGTACTTC	CSAVAGGPSYEQYF
TRBV2	NA	TRBJ2-1	few	TGTGCCAGCAGTGAAGGGCAGGAGAGTGAGCAGTTCTTC	CASSEGQESEQFF
TRBV5-1	NA	TRBJ2-1	few	TGCGCCAGCAGCTTTGGTAGGGGAACCTACAATGAGCAGTTCTTC	CASSFGRGTYNEQFF
TRBV9	TRBD1	TRBJ1-3	many	TGTGCCAGCAGCGTAGAACAGGGGGCTTTCTCTGGAAACACCATATATTTT	CASSVEQGAFSGNTIYF
TRBV18	NA	TRBJ1-1	few	TGTGCCAGCTCACCCTTCGGGACTGAAGCTTTCTTT	CASSPFGTEAFF
TRBV5-6	NA	TRBJ2-5	many	TGTGCCAGCAGTTCCAACTGGGGTTTGGGACAAGAGACCCAGTACTTC	CASSSNWGLGQETQYF
TRBV9	TRBD1	TRBJ2-7	NA	TGTGCCAGCAGCGGGGACAGGGGCGAGCAGTACTTC	CASSGDRGEQYF
TRBV7-2	NA	TRBJ2-1	NA	TGTGCCAGCAGCTTAGCGGGGCAGGGCCCTAGGGATGAGCAGTTCTTC	CASSLAGQGPRDEQFF
TRBV2	NA	TRBJ2-5	few	TGTGCCAGCAGTAAGGGCCCGGCAAGGGAGACCCAGTACTTC	CASSKGPARETQYF
TRBV27	NA	TRBJ2-5	NA	TGTGCCAGCAGTTCTGGCCTGGGACGAGTACAAGAGACCCAGTACTTC	CASSSGLGRVQETQYF
TRBV28	TRBD2	TRBJ2-7	NA	TGTGCCAGCAGTACTAGGACTAGCGGACCCGAGCAGTACTTC	CASSTRTSGPEQYF
TRBV28	NA	TRBJ1-5	many	TGTGCCAGCAGTTTATTGTGGGGCAATCAGCCCCAGCATTTT	CASSLLWGNQPQHF
TRBV7-2	TRBD1	TRBJ1-1	NA	TGTGCCAGCAGCTTATCCGGACAGGGGCTCATGAACACTGAAGCTTTCTTT	CASSLSGQGLMNTEAFF
TRBV7-2	NA	TRBJ2-3	few	TGTGCCAGCAGCTTAAGTTGGGGGGCCAGCGATACGCAGTATTTT	CASSLSWGASDTQYF
TRBV6-1	NA	TRBJ2-1	NA	TGTGCCAGCAGTGTGCTCGGTTGGAATTACAATGAGCAGTTCTTC	CASSVLGWNYNEQFF
TRBV5-1	TRBD2	TRBJ2-1	NA	TGCGCCAGCAGCTTTTCGCCTAGCGGGAGTTTACGCTCCTACAATGAGCAGTTCTTC	CASSFSPSGSLRSYNEQFF
TRBV7-2	TRBD2	TRBJ2-1	many	TGTGCCAGCAGCTTTGGCGGGAGGCCTAATGAGCAGTTCTTC	CASSFGGRPNEQFF
TRBV28	NA	TRBJ1-1	few	TGTGCCAGCAGTTTGAAAGGTGAAGCTTTCTTT	CASSLKGEAFF
TRBV4-1	NA	TRBJ1-2	many	TGCGCCAGCAGCCACCGATACCCGGGACGGTCGGAGGGCTACACCTTC	CASSHRYPGRSEGYTF
TRBV7-8	TRBD1	TRBJ1-5	many	TGTGCCAGCACCCCCCGGACAGGGGGCAGCAATCAGCCCCAGCATTTT	CASTPRTGGSNQPQHF
TRBV27	NA	TRBJ2-2	few	TGTGCCAGCAGTTTTCAGCCTTGGTGGGAGCTGTTTTTT	CASSFQPWWELFF
TRBV20-1	NA	TRBJ1-5	NA	TGCAGTGCTAGAGATCCCCTGGTCAGGGCTGACAATCAGCCCCAGCATTTT	CSARDPLVRADNQPQHF
TRBV7-9	NA	TRBJ1-2	many	TGTGCCAGCAGCTTGCAGGGGCTCGCTAACTATGGCTACACCTTC	CASSLQGLANYGYTF